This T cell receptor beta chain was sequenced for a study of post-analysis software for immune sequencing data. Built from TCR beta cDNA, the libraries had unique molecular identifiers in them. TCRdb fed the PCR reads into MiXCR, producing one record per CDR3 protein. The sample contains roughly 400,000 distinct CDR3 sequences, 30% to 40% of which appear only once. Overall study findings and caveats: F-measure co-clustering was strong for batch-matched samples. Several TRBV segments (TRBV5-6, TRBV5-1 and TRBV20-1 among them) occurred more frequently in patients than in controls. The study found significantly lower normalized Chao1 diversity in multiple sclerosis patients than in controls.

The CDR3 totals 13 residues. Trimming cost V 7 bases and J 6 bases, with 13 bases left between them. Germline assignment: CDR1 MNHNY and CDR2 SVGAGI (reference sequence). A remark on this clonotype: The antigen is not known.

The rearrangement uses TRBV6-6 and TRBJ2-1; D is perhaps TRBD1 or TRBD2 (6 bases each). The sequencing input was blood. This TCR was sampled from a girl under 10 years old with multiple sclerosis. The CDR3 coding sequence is TGTGCCAGCACATCCTGGGGGGCCAATGAGCAGTTCTTC. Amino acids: CASTSWGANEQFF.